This entry lists 9 T cell receptor beta chains sequenced from one sample in a study of blood T cells in healthy people across ages. A second about 6 to 11 cycle PCR used barcoded and J-beta primers. TCRdb re-called the 5' RACE reads through MiXCR, storing one row per CDR3 protein. The sample comprises about 1 million distinct CDR3 sequences, 40% to 50% of which are singletons, and approximately 17% rests with the top ten. What was sequenced was blood. These receptor sequences come from a woman aged 55-69 years in good health.

This chain uses TRBV20-1 with TRBJ1-2, with a possible D match to TRBD1 (5 bases). There are 17 residues in the CDR3. In germline, CDR1 is DFQATT, CDR2 SNEGSKA (reference sequence). Trimming stripped 0 bases from V and 1 base from J, with 18 bases between. The CDR3 loop reads CSARDNSPSGFNYGYTF. The DNA for the CDR3 is TGCAGTGCTAGAGATAATAGCCCCTCAGGGTTTAACTATGGCTACACCTTC.

This clonotype was recorded at least ten times. The CDR3: CAISAYVGHNQHEQYF. CDR3 nucleotide sequence: TGTGCCATCAGTGCCTACGTGGGGCATAACCAGCACGAGCAGTACTTC. The chain joins TRBV10-3 to TRBJ2-7; TRBD1 is a possible D gene (5 bases). Germline-derived CDR1 and CDR2 are ENHRY and SYGVKD. The CDR3 length is 16 residues. The ends were cut back, 4 bases at V and 5 bases at J, with 21 bases in the middle.

The genes are TRBV7-8 and TRBJ1-1; TRBD1 might be the D (6 bases). Germline CDR1 SGHVS, CDR2 FQNEAQ. This CDR3 is built from 17 residues. Deletions cut 8 bases from V and 0 bases from J, with 22 bases between. CDR3 nucleotides: TGTGCCAGCGGCAAACAGGGTCCGCCGGGAATGAACACTGAAGCTTTCTTT. Amino acids: CASGKQGPPGMNTEAFF. Filled out from reference TRBV7-8 and TRBJ1-1, the complete variable domain reads GAGVSQSPRYKVAKRGQDVALRCDPISGHVSLFWYQQALGQGPEFLTYFQNEAQLDKSGLPSDRFFAERPEGSVSTLKIQRTQQEDSAVYLCASGKQGPPGMNTEAFFGQGTRLTVV.

This clonotype has more than one count but fewer than ten. The V and J genes are TRBV6-5 and TRBJ2-1, with 7 bases that match TRBD1. Germline V gives CDR1 MNHEY, CDR2 SVGAGI. The ends lost 6 bases at V and 8 bases at J; junction bases unmatched: 10. The CDR3 length is 14 residues. For the CDR3, the DNA is TGTGCCAGCAGGACCGGACAGGTTTCCTATGAGCAGTTCTTC. As protein: CASRTGQVSYEQFF.

CDR3 bases: TGTGCCAGCAGCTTCCCGGTGGGGGTGAGGCGCTACACCTTC. Protein sequence: CASSFPVGVRRYTF. The chain recombines TRBV6-2 or TRBV6-3 with TRBJ1-2, with a possible D match to TRBD1 (5 bases). The V and J ends lost 6 bases and 9 bases respectively, with 20 bases between them. This CDR3 contains 14 residues. In germline, CDR1 is MNHEY, CDR2 SVGEGT.

The chain joins TRBV5-1 to TRBJ1-1; 9 positions agree with TRBD1. Germline trimming cut 0 bases from V and 0 bases from J; bases unmatched to any gene: 3. The CDR3 contains 16 residues. In germline, CDR1 is SGHRS, CDR2 YFSETQ. In DNA, the CDR3 is TGCGCCAGCAGCTTGGCAGGGACAGGGATGAACACTGAAGCTTTCTTT. This gives the protein CASSLAGTGMNTEAFF.

The rearrangement joins TRBV10-2 to TRBJ2-1; no firm D call. Trimming pared 6 bases from V and 2 bases from J, leaving 8 bases between. This CDR3 region has 13 residues. Germline V gene sequence: CDR1 WSHSY, CDR2 SAAADI. DNA for the CDR3: TGCGCCAGCAGACCAAATACCTACAATGAGCAGTTCTTC. It is translated as CASRPNTYNEQFF.

The CDR3 spells CASSPWTRRGSNEQFF. The CDR3 DNA is TGTGCCAGCAGCCCCTGGACTAGACGTGGTAGCAATGAGCAGTTCTTC. The V gene is TRBV7-2, the J gene TRBJ2-1, with 7 positions matching TRBD2. The CDR3 is 16 amino acids. V gave up 5 bases and J gave up 6 bases; unmatched junction bases: 13. Germline CDR1 is SGHTA and CDR2 is FQGNSA.

This clonotype was seen more than once but under ten times. This rearrangement joins TRBV29-1 to TRBJ1-5; D is uncertain. From germline, CDR1 is SQVTM and CDR2 ANQGSEA. The CDR3 has 13 amino acids. V was cut by 4 bases and J by 4 bases, with 11 bases left in between. The CDR3 here is CSVVIGANQPQHF. The CDR3, as DNA: TGCAGCGTTGTGATCGGAGCGAATCAGCCCCAGCATTTT.